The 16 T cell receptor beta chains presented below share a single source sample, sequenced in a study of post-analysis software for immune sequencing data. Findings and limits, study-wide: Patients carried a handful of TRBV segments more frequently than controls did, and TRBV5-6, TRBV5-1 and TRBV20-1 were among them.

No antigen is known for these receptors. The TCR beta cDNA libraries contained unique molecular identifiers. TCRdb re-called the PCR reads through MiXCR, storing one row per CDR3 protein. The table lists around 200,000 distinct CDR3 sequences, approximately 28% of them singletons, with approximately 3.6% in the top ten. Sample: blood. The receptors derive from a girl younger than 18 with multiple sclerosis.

The CDR3 DNA reads as TGTGCCAGCAGCTACGACAGTGCGGGCAATCAGCCCCAGCATTTT. Amino acids: CASSYDSAGNQPQHF. The chain links TRBV7-2 to TRBJ1-5; a possible D gene is TRBD1 (5 bases). Trimming removed 4 bases from V and 2 bases from J, with 12 bases in between. CDR3 length: 15 residues. CDR1 and CDR2 (germline): SGHTA, FQGNSA. Together with reference TRBV7-2 and TRBJ1-5, the CDR3 gives the full variable domain: GAGVSQSPSNKVTEKGKDVELRCDPISGHTALYWYRQSLGQGLEFLIYFQGNSAPDKSGLPSDRFSAERTGGSVSTLTIQRTQQEDSAVYLCASSYDSAGNQPQHFGDGTRLSIL.

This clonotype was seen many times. The CDR3 reads CASSLGRWEETQYF. The CDR3 DNA follows: TGTGCCAGCAGCTTAGGTCGTTGGGAAGAGACCCAGTACTTC. This chain connects TRBV11-3 to TRBJ2-5; D unclear. This CDR3 is built from 14 residues. V dropped 1 base and J dropped 3 bases, with 9 bases sitting between them. The germline CDR1 and CDR2 sequences are SGHNT and YENEEA.

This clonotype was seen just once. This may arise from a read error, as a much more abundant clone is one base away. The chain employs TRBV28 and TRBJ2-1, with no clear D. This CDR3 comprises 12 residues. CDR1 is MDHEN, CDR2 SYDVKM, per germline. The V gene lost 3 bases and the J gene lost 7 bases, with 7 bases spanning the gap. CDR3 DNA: TGTGCCAGCAGTTTTATGGGGAATGAGCAGTTCTTC. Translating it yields CASSFMGNEQFF.

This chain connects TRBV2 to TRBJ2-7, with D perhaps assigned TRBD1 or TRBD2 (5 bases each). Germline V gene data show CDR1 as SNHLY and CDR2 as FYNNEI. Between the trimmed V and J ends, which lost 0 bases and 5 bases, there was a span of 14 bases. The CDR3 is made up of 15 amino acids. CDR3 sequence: CASSEAGDPRDEQYF. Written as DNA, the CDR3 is TGTGCCAGCAGTGAAGCGGGGGACCCTAGGGACGAGCAGTACTTC.

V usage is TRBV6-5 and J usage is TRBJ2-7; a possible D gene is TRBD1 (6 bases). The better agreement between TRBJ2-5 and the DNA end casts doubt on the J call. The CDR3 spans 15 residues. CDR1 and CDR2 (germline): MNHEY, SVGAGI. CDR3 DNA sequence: TGTGCCAGCAGCATAATTGGGGACACGGGCGAGACCCAGTACTTC. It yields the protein CASSIIGDTGETQYF.

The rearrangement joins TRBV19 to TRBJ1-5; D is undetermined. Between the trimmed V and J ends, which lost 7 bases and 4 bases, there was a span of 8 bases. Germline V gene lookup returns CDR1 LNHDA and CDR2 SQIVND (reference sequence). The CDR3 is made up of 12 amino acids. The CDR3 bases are TGTGCCAGTACAGAGGCAAATCAGCCCCAGCATTTT. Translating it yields CASTEANQPQHF.

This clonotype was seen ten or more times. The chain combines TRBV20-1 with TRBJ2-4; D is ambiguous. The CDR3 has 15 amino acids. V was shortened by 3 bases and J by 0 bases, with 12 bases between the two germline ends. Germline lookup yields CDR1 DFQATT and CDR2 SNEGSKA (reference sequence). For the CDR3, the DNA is TGCAGTGCTAGTGCAGTGATGTTAGCCAAAAACATTCAGTACTTC. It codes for CSASAVMLAKNIQYF.

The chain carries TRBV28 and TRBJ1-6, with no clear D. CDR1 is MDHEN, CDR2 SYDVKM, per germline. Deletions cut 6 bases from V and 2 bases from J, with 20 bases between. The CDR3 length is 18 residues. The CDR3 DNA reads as TGTGCCAGCAGCCTACTAGGAACTGGGGTGGCCTATAATTCACCCCTCCACTTT. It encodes CASSLLGTGVAYNSPLHF.

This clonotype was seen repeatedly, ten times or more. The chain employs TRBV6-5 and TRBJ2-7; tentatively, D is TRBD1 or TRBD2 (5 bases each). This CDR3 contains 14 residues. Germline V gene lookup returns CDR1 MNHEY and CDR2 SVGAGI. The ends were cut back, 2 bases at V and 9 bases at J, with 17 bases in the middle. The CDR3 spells CASSYLGDPFGQYF. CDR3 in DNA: TGTGCCAGCAGTTACCTCGGGGACCCCTTTGGGCAGTACTTC.

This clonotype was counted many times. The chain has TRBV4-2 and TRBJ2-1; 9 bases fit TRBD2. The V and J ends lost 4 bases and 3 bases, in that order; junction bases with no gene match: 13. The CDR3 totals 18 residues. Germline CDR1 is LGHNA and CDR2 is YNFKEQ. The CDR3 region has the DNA TGTGCCAGCAGCCCACCGGGGACAGCGACTAGCGGCTACAATGAGCAGTTCTTC. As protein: CASSPPGTATSGYNEQFF.

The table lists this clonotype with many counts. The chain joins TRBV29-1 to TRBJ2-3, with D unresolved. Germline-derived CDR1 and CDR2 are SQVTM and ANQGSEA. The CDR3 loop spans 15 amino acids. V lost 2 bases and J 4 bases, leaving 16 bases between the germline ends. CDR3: CSVESRKNGPDTQYF. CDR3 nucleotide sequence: TGCAGCGTTGAATCTAGGAAGAACGGGCCAGATACGCAGTATTTT.

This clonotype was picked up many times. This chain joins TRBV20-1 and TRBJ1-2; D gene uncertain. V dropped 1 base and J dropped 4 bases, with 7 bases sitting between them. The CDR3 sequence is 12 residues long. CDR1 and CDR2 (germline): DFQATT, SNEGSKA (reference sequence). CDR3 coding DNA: TGCAGTGCTAGAGTGGTGCCCTATGGCTACACCTTC. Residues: CSARVVPYGYTF.

CDR3 in DNA: TGTGCCAGCAGTTACCCGACGGACCACAATGAGCAGTTCTTC. The encoded protein is CASSYPTDHNEQFF. The genes are TRBV28 and TRBJ2-1; unclear D gene. This CDR3 has 14 amino acids. Trimming removed 4 bases at V and 5 bases at J, with 12 bases between. Germline values: CDR1 MDHEN, CDR2 SYDVKM. The full variable domain, rest sourced from reference TRBV28 and TRBJ2-1, is DVKVTQSSRYLVKRTGEKVFLECVQDMDHENMFWYRQDPGLGLRLIYFSYDVKMKEKGDIPEGYSVSREKKERFSLILESASTNQTSMYLCASSYPTDHNEQFFGPGTRLTVL.

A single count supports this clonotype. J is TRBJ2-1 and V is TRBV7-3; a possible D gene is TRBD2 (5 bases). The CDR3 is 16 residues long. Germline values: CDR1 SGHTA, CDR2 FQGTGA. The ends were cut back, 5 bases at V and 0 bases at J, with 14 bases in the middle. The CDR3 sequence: CASSPREGYSYNEQFF. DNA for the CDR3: TGTGCCAGCAGCCCCCGCGAGGGATACTCCTACAATGAGCAGTTCTTC.

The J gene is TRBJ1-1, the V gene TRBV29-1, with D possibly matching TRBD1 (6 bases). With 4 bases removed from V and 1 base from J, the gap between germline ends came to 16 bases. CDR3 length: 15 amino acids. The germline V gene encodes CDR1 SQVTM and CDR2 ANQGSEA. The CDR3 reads CSVAVRGGGNTEAFF. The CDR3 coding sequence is TGCAGCGTTGCGGTTAGGGGAGGGGGGAACACTGAAGCTTTCTTT.

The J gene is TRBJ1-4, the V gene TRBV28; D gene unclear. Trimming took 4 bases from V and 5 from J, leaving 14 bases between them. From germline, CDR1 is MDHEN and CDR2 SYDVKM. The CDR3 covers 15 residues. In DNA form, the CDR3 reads TGTGCCAGCAGTTCGTTGCGGGGAAAAAATGAAAAACTGTTTTTT. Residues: CASSSLRGKNEKLFF.